Below, 30 T cell receptor beta chains from the same sample are listed, as sequenced in a study of control samples from healthy donors and cancer patients. Here immunoSEQ multiplex PCR was the method, and the copy in TCRdb shows in-frame clones only, minus some. The sample consists of 130,000 or so clones, 80% to 90% of them appearing once. Sample: blood. The receptors shown here come from a man over 45 in good health.

The table lists this clone with a few counts. This rearrangement joins TRBV6-5 to TRBJ2-7, with D perhaps being TRBD1 or TRBD2 (5 bases each). Between the trimmed V and J ends, which lost 2 bases and 3 bases, there was a span of 11 bases. CDR3 length: 14 residues. Germline CDR1 MNHEY, CDR2 SVGAGI. The CDR3 nucleotides read TGTGCCAGCAGTTACGACAGAGGGGTCTACGAGCAGTACTTC. It yields the protein CASSYDRGVYEQYF.

This rearrangement joins TRBV7-9 to TRBJ1-2, with no clear D. V was cut by 2 bases and J by 5 bases, with 15 bases left in between. This CDR3 has 15 residues. Germline CDR1 and CDR2: SEHNR and FQNEAQ (reference sequence). Written as DNA, the CDR3 is TGTGCCAGCAGCTTACCCGGGGAGTTAGGTTATGGCTACACCTTC. It encodes CASSLPGELGYGYTF.

This clone has a single count. J is TRBJ2-1 and V is TRBV5-1; 9 bases line up with TRBD1. From germline, CDR1 is SGHRS and CDR2 YFSETQ. The CDR3 contains 14 residues. The J segment lost 5 bases and the V segment lost 4 bases, leaving 4 bases of the junction unmatched. The CDR3 bases are TGCGCCAGCAGCCCGGGACAGGGAAACAATGAGCAGTTCTTC. Protein product: CASSPGQGNNEQFF. The full variable domain, completed using reference TRBV5-1 and TRBJ2-1, is KAGVTQTPRYLIKTRGQQVTLSCSPISGHRSVSWYQQTPGQGLQFLFEYFSETQRNKGNFPGRFSGRQFSNSRSEMNVSTLELGDSALYLCASSPGQGNNEQFFGPGTRLTVL.

The rearrangement links TRBV30 to TRBJ1-2; D remains unclear. The germline V gene encodes CDR1 GTSNPN and CDR2 SVGIG (reference sequence). Trimming took 4 bases from V and 4 from J, leaving 16 bases between them. CDR3 length: 14 residues. The CDR3 sequence is CAWTPKDRPYGYTF. The CDR3 DNA sequence: TGTGCCTGGACCCCGAAGGACCGACCCTATGGCTACACCTTC.

The chain joins TRBV6-1 to TRBJ2-1; possible D gene TRBD1, 6 bases. V lost 2 bases and J lost 1, with 9 bases in between. The CDR3 extends over 15 amino acids. The V gene's germline CDR1 is MNHNS and CDR2 SASEGT. CDR3 sequence (DNA): TGTGCCAGCAGTGAAAGAGGACAGTCCTACAATGAGCAGTTCTTC. It yields the protein CASSERGQSYNEQFF.

This chain connects TRBV7-2 to TRBJ2-3; TRBD1 agrees at 8 bases. This CDR3 is 16 amino acids long. V was pared by 4 bases and J by 3 bases, with 9 bases of the junction left unmatched. Germline values: CDR1 SGHTA, CDR2 FQGNSA. Here the CDR3 DNA reads TGTGCCAGCAGCTGGCGGGTCGGACAGGGAACAGATACGCAGTATTTT. It encodes CASSWRVGQGTDTQYF.

The chain has TRBV4-1 and TRBJ2-7, with 8 bases matching TRBD1. CDR3 length: 16 residues. From germline, CDR1 is MGHRA and CDR2 YSYEKL. The junction had 10 bases not matched to a gene; V was cut back by 3 bases and J by 3 bases. CDR3 sequence reads: CASSHMDRAPLYEQYF. CDR3 nucleotide sequence: TGCGCCAGCAGCCATATGGACAGGGCGCCACTCTACGAGCAGTACTTC.

The CDR3: CASSQGVQSYTF. CDR3 nucleotides: TGTGCCAGCAGCCAAGGGGTGCAAAGCTACACCTTC. The chain employs TRBV3-1 (or the pseudogene TRBV3-2) and TRBJ1-2; D is uncertain. CDR1 LGHDT and CDR2 YNNKEL come from the germline V gene (reference sequence). Trimming removed 1 base from V and 9 bases from J, with 9 bases in between. The CDR3 is 12 amino acids.

V is TRBV6-2 or TRBV6-3 and J is TRBJ2-7; D remains ambiguous. Trimming removed 0 bases from V and 1 base from J, with 7 bases in between. The CDR3 contains 14 residues. Germline V gene sequence: CDR1 MNHEY, CDR2 SVGEGT. This CDR3 reads CASSYSYRSYEQYF. Here the CDR3 DNA reads TGTGCCAGCAGTTACTCGTACCGATCCTACGAGCAGTACTTC.

The chain links TRBV12-5 to TRBJ2-2, with a possible D match to TRBD1 (6 bases). V was pared by 2 bases and J by 12 bases, with 10 bases between. CDR1 and CDR2 from the germline V gene are LGHNT and FRNRAP. The CDR3 is made up of 12 amino acids. The CDR3 here is CASGLTQGKLFF. The DNA of the CDR3 is TGTGCTAGTGGTTTGACCCAGGGGAAGCTGTTTTTT.

This clone was recorded only once. The chain combines TRBV9 with TRBJ1-5; D unresolved. The CDR3 extends over 14 amino acids. Germline CDR1 SGDLS, CDR2 YYNGEE. Trimming removed 1 base from V and 4 bases from J, with 9 bases in between. The CDR3 DNA follows: TGTGCCAGCAGCGTACATCAGGAAAATCAGCCCCAGCATTTT. As protein: CASSVHQENQPQHF.

This clone was picked up one time. The DNA for the CDR3 is TGTGCCAGCAGTAAGACAGGGAACTATGGCTACACCTTC. Translation: CASSKTGNYGYTF. This chain links TRBV6-2 or TRBV6-3 with TRBJ1-2; TRBD1 matches 7 bases. The CDR3 loop spans 13 amino acids. Germline loops: CDR1 MNHEY, CDR2 SVGEGT. J lost 2 bases, V lost 5 bases, and 2 bases had no gene match.

The chain couples TRBV5-8 to TRBJ2-1; D is perhaps TRBD2 (6 bases). The CDR3 has 16 amino acids. Trimming stripped 3 bases from V and 6 bases from J, with 19 bases between. Germline loops: CDR1 SGHTS, CDR2 YDEGEE. CDR3: CASSSPTRGELNEQFF. The CDR3 DNA is TGTGCCAGCAGCTCTCCCACGCGGGGAGAACTCAATGAGCAGTTCTTC. Full variable domain (missing parts from reference TRBV5-8 and TRBJ2-1): EAGVTQSPTHLIKTRGQQATLRCSPISGHTSVYWYQQALGLGLQFLLWYDEGEERNRGNFPPRFSGRQFPNYSSELNVNALELEDSALYLCASSSPTRGELNEQFFGPGTRLTVL.

This clone was recorded a few times. This sequence joins TRBV27 and TRBJ2-7; D is perhaps TRBD1 or TRBD2 (5 bases each). This CDR3 comprises 12 residues. V lost 8 bases to trimming and J lost 7 bases, with 15 bases between them. Per germline, CDR1 MNHEY and CDR2 SMNVEV (reference sequence). For the CDR3, the DNA is TGTGCCAGCGGGACGGCCCTTAGGGAGCAGTACTTC. Translation: CASGTALREQYF.

The chain employs TRBV28 and TRBJ1-2, with D maybe TRBD1 (6 bases). Germline CDR1 and CDR2: MDHEN and SYDVKM. CDR3 length: 13 amino acids. Trimming took 2 bases from V and 4 from J, leaving 8 bases between them. CDR3: CASSLRGLYGYTF. The CDR3 region has the DNA TGTGCCAGCAGTTTACGGGGGCTCTATGGCTACACCTTC.

This rearrangement joins TRBV19 to TRBJ1-6; the D is unclear. Trimming took 7 bases from V and 7 from J, leaving 17 bases between them. The CDR3 spans 15 residues. Germline CDR1 is LNHDA and CDR2 is SQIVND (reference sequence). In DNA, the CDR3 is TGTGCCAGTACTTTATCCCCAACACAGAATTCACCCCTCCACTTT. Translating it yields CASTLSPTQNSPLHF.

The J gene is TRBJ1-3, the V gene TRBV3-1 (or the pseudogene TRBV3-2); D call uncertain. This CDR3 has 12 amino acids. V was cut by 8 bases and J by 0 bases, with 5 bases left in between. CDR1 and CDR2 (germline): LGHDT, YNNKEL (reference sequence). CDR3 region: CASLSSGNTIYF. CDR3 in DNA: TGTGCCAGCTTGAGCTCTGGAAACACCATATATTTT.

The chain carries TRBV4-2 and TRBJ1-3; 7 bases fit TRBD1. Trimming removed 0 bases from V and 4 bases from J; junction bases left unmatched: 9. CDR3 length equals 17 residues. Germline lookup yields CDR1 LGHNA and CDR2 YNFKEQ. CDR3 loop: CASSQEAASGGGNTIYF. CDR3 bases: TGTGCCAGCAGCCAAGAAGCGGCTTCAGGGGGAGGAAACACCATATATTTT.

The chain recombines TRBV10-3 with TRBJ2-1; D perhaps matches TRBD2 (5 bases). Germline assignment: CDR1 ENHRY and CDR2 SYGVKD. The V end was cut by 0 bases, the J end by 5 bases, with 14 bases between. CDR3 size: 16 residues. The DNA for the CDR3 is TGTGCCATCAGTGAGTCAACCCGGGGAAGGGACAATGAGCAGTTCTTC. Translating gives CAISESTRGRDNEQFF.

The chain links TRBV7-9 to TRBJ2-5; 8 nucleotides line up with TRBD2. Germline assignment: CDR1 SEHNR and CDR2 FQNEAQ (reference sequence). The V segment lost 5 bases and the J segment 5 bases; nucleotides outside the gene matches: 10. The CDR3 has 15 amino acids. The CDR3 DNA reads as TGTGCCAGCAGCCACCCGGGACTAGAGCAGGAGACCCAGTACTTC. It specifies CASSHPGLEQETQYF. Using reference TRBV7-9 and TRBJ2-5 for the parts outside the CDR3, the full variable domain is DTGVSQNPRHKITKRGQNVTFRCDPISEHNRLYWYRQTLGQGPEFLTYFQNEAQLEKSRLLSDRFSAERPKGSFSTLEIQRTEQGDSAMYLCASSHPGLEQETQYFGPGTRLLVL.

The chain is built from TRBV30 and TRBJ1-5, with a weak D call TRBD1 (5 bases). This CDR3 spans 15 amino acids. V was clipped by 0 bases and J by 2 bases, with 11 bases between them. CDR1 is GTSNPN, CDR2 SVGIG, per germline (reference sequence). CDR3 nucleotides: TGTGCCTGGAGTGTTGGGGGGATGGGCAATCAGCCCCAGCATTTT. It codes for CAWSVGGMGNQPQHF.

With respect to this clone: Additional DNA sequences in this sample encode the identical CDR3. The genes are TRBV2 and TRBJ2-1, with D perhaps being TRBD1 or TRBD2 (6 bases each). The CDR3 spans 15 residues. The V and J ends lost 9 bases and 7 bases respectively, with 22 bases between them. CDR1 SNHLY and CDR2 FYNNEI come from the germline V gene. This chain's CDR3 is CASNYQSGARNEQFF. CDR3 bases: TGTGCCAGTAACTACCAATCGGGGGCGAGGAATGAGCAGTTCTTC.

This chain connects TRBV2 to TRBJ1-5; 11 bases fit TRBD1. The CDR3 has 14 residues. Germline V gene sequence: CDR1 SNHLY, CDR2 FYNNEI. V shed 5 bases, J shed 6 bases, and the junction held 3 bases outside the gene matches. Here the CDR3 reads CASSWTGGFQPQHF. DNA of the CDR3: TGTGCCAGCAGTTGGACAGGGGGCTTTCAGCCCCAGCATTTT. The whole variable domain, filled in from reference TRBV2 and TRBJ1-5, reads EPEVTQTPSHQVTQMGQEVILRCVPISNHLYFYWYRQILGQKVEFLVSFYNNEISEKSEIFDDQFSVERPDGSNFTLKIRSTKLEDSAMYFCASSWTGGFQPQHFGDGTRLSIL.

This clone has a handful of counts. The chain carries TRBV18 and TRBJ2-3; TRBD2 agrees at 13 bases. Looked up from germline, CDR1 is KGHSH and CDR2 is LQKENI. The ends lost 6 bases at V and 1 base at J; junction bases unmatched: 7. The CDR3 covers 17 residues. Here the CDR3 reads CASSLGTSGVRTDTQYF. CDR3 DNA: TGTGCCAGCTCTCTTGGGACTAGCGGGGTGCGCACAGATACGCAGTATTTT.

The rearrangement links TRBV7-9 to TRBJ1-2; TRBD1 aligns across 9 bases. The CDR3 has 16 amino acids. The germline gives CDR1 SEHNR, CDR2 FQNEAQ (reference sequence). V was pared by 3 bases and J by 2 bases, with 7 bases of the junction left unmatched. DNA of the CDR3: TGTGCCAGCAGCTTGGTAGGAGACAGGGGGAACTATGGCTACACCTTC. Amino acids: CASSLVGDRGNYGYTF.

Only one count was recorded for this clone. This chain uses TRBV7-2 with TRBJ1-2; no clear D gene. The CDR3 contains 14 residues. In germline, CDR1 is SGHTA, CDR2 FQGNSA. The V end was cut by 1 base, the J end by 8 bases, with 14 bases between. The CDR3 protein is CASSLDLGSGGYTF. Written as DNA, the CDR3 is TGTGCCAGCAGCTTAGATCTAGGATCCGGCGGCTACACCTTC. Based on the CDR3 plus reference TRBV7-2 and TRBJ1-2, the full variable domain is GAGVSQSPSNKVTEKGKDVELRCDPISGHTALYWYRQSLGQGLEFLIYFQGNSAPDKSGLPSDRFSAERTGGSVSTLTIQRTQQEDSAVYLCASSLDLGSGGYTFGSGTRLTVV.

The rearrangement links TRBV6-5 to TRBJ2-3, with D unresolved. CDR3 length equals 15 residues. Germline V gives CDR1 MNHEY, CDR2 SVGAGI. Trimming removed 0 bases from V and 2 bases from J, with 9 bases in between. The CDR3 loop reads CASSYSRVFTDTQYF. DNA for the CDR3: TGTGCCAGCAGTTACTCTCGCGTATTCACAGATACGCAGTATTTT.

The chain is built from TRBV5-1 and TRBJ2-7, with unresolved D. The CDR3 spans 14 residues. The V gene lost 1 base and the J gene lost 5 bases, with 13 bases spanning the gap. CDR1 and CDR2 from the germline V gene are SGHRS and YFSETQ. DNA for the CDR3: TGCGCCAGCAGCTTGCAACGGGTTCGGGACGAGCAGTACTTC. This encodes CASSLQRVRDEQYF. Filled out from reference TRBV5-1 and TRBJ2-7, the complete variable domain reads KAGVTQTPRYLIKTRGQQVTLSCSPISGHRSVSWYQQTPGQGLQFLFEYFSETQRNKGNFPGRFSGRQFSNSRSEMNVSTLELGDSALYLCASSLQRVRDEQYFGPGTRLTVT.

The rearrangement uses TRBV19 and TRBJ1-4; maybe TRBD1 (6 bases). The V end lost 3 bases, the J end lost 6 bases, and 20 bases lay between the germline ends. From germline, CDR1 is LNHDA and CDR2 SQIVND (reference sequence). The CDR3 totals 17 residues. The CDR3 DNA reads as TGTGCCAGTAGTATTCTGGGTCAGGGGCAGCTGGATGAAAAACTGTTTTTT. It yields the protein CASSILGQGQLDEKLFF.

The chain links TRBV6-2 or TRBV6-3 to TRBJ2-1; 15 bases are a match to TRBD2. The CDR3 sequence is 15 residues long. Germline CDR1 MNHEY, CDR2 SVGEGT. V lost 6 bases, J lost 9 bases, and 6 bases stayed unmatched. The CDR3 DNA follows: TGTGCCAGCAGCTTCGGGACTAGCGGGGGGCGTGAGCAGTTCTTC. Its translation: CASSFGTSGGREQFF.